Each of the 3 T cell receptor beta chains below was sequenced from the same sample in a study of shared T cell receptors in the human thymus. Here immunoSEQ multiplex PCR was the method, and the copy in TCRdb shows in-frame clones only, minus some. Of about 400,000 clones listed, approximately 95% are singletons. The sample taken for sequencing was thymocytes. These receptors all come from a human donor.

The CDR3 region is CASSGRARPETTDTQYF. CDR3 DNA sequence: TGTGCCAGCAGTGGAAGGGCACGACCCGAAACTACAGATACGCAGTATTTT. The genes are TRBV6-1 and TRBJ2-3; D gene ambiguous. Germline values: CDR1 MNHNS, CDR2 SASEGT. Trimming removed 4 bases from V and 3 bases from J, with 20 bases in between. The CDR3 has 17 residues.

The rearrangement uses TRBV30 and TRBJ1-1; D is unresolved. The CDR3 is made up of 13 amino acids. Trimming pared 4 bases from V and 0 bases from J, leaving 9 bases between. Germline V gene lookup returns CDR1 GTSNPN and CDR2 SVGIG (reference sequence). The CDR3 here is CAWNPSMNTEAFF. The CDR3 DNA reads TGTGCCTGGAACCCGAGCATGAACACTGAAGCTTTCTTT.

In this sample, this clone turned up once. The chain has TRBV5-1 and TRBJ1-2; D remains unclear. The germline V and J ends were trimmed by 0 bases and 6 bases, with 6 bases remaining between them. The CDR3 is made up of 12 amino acids. CDR1 is SGHRS, CDR2 YFSETQ, per germline. CDR3 region: CASSLVGDGYTF. In DNA, the CDR3 is TGCGCCAGCAGCTTGGTTGGAGATGGCTACACCTTC.